This T cell receptor beta chain was captured by sequencing in a study of T cell responses to AZD1222 COVID-19 vaccine. The CDR3 covers 14 residues. Germline V gene lookup returns CDR1 LNHDA and CDR2 SQIVND (reference sequence). V gave up 7 bases and J gave up 8 bases; unmatched junction bases: 9. In its sample, this clone was seen a few times. Its antigen is not known. The repertoire was sequenced with immunoSEQ multiplex PCR; TCRdb's copy has only in-frame clones and lacks some. The sample lists approximately 180,000 clones; 85% to 95% were seen once. Study-level points and caveats: Compared with day 0, the breadth and depth of the Spike-specific TCR repertoire rose significantly after two doses of AZD1222. Epitopes outside B.1.351 and B.1.1.7 mutated regions reportedly drew nearly half of spike TCRs. Sampling that yielded the repertoires occurred only after the peak T cell response. Mostly white British, mostly female donors; authors suggested clonal diversity may be underestimated.

The gene calls are TRBV19 and TRBJ1-4; 8 bases are shared with TRBD1. This sequence originates from an adult who received the MenACWY meningococcal vaccine as a control. This specimen was peripheral blood, taken 28 days after the second dose of the MenACWY control vaccine. The CDR3 loop is CASTAYRGGEKLFF. DNA for the CDR3: TGTGCCAGTACCGCCTACAGGGGGGGCGAAAAACTGTTTTTT.